This T cell receptor (beta chain) was captured in a study of T-cell memory formation after mild COVID-19. Whole-study context: Clustering of TCRs was largely donor specific.

There are 14 residues in the CDR3. V lost 4 bases to trimming and J lost 1 base, with 12 bases between them. Germline lookup yields CDR1 SGDLS and CDR2 YYNGEE. Via MiXCR, TCRdb re-called the 5' RACE reads, giving one row per CDR3 protein. The data contain hundreds of thousands of distinct CDR3 sequences, 18% of them singletons. The specimen sequenced was PBMCs or a T cell subset sorted from them (not recorded which). The TCR comes from an adult woman who had mild COVID-19 (a few samples of this study predate the infection). Cell type and time point are not known. This chain uses TRBV9 with TRBJ2-7; either TRBD1 or TRBD2 may fit D (6 bases each). The CDR3 DNA follows: TGTGCCAGCAGCCTTAGGGGGGATTCCTACGAGCAGTACTTC. As protein: CASSLRGDSYEQYF.